The clone carrying this T cell receptor beta chain was seen once. This may stem from a read error, because a much larger clone lies one nucleotide away. Arm-PCR of CDR3 regions with iRepertoire HTBI primers generated TCR beta libraries. Each CDR3 protein gets one entry after TCRdb re-called the multiplex PCR reads with MiXCR. The sample shows a few hundred thousand distinct CDR3 sequences, around 21% of them seen only once. These data come from a study of regulatory T cells in long-lasting Graves disease. Time point indicated: persistent/refractory GD, antithyroid drugs over 5 years with positive TRAb. PBMCs provided the RNA from which the TCR library was made. The sample consisted of peripheral blood mononuclear cells (PBMCs), taken when the disease was refractory, from a patient treated with antithyroid drugs. The TCR originated in a female donor with Graves disease.

For the CDR3, the DNA is TGTGCCAGCAGTTTCCAACCCGGGTCCCAGTGCTTC. Translation gives CASSFQPGSQCF. The chain has TRBV28 and TRBJ2-5; D is unclear. CDR3 size: 12 residues. Germline loops: CDR1 MDHEN, CDR2 SYDVKM.